The count of the clone carrying this T cell receptor beta chain is one. The entry originates in a study of blood T cell repertoires in COVID-19. On the study more broadly: COVID-19 samples, acute and convalescent, were from the United States, Italy and Spain. Sources were T cells, B-cell-depleted T cells, or PBMCs; the material itself was cDNA or gDNA.

Source study methods: Estimates of nucleated cell counts were drawn from the amplification of reference gene primers. Libraries were prepared by immunoSEQ multiplex PCR; TCRdb keeps only in-frame clonotypes and omits some of them. V and J calls and clone size follow that table, whereas D and trimming were derived from the DNA. This sample yields over 80,000 clones, of which approximately 87% are seen a single time; just under 20% belongs to the top ten. This CDR3 has 14 residues. Sequencing input: peripheral blood. The chain combines TRBV21-1 with TRBJ2-5; no DNA check was done on the table's D call, TRBD2. TRBV21-1 counts as a pseudogene. The clonotype was recovered from a human donor in a cohort sampled during active COVID-19. The CDR3 region is CASSALRAAETQYF. CDR3 nucleotide sequence: TGTGCCAGCAGCGCCTTAAGAGCGGCAGAGACCCAGTACTTC.